This T cell receptor (beta chain) stems from a study of blood T cell repertoires in COVID-19. Produced via immunoSEQ multiplex PCR; TCRdb's table is partial and in-frame only. The table has under 350,000 clones, around 87% seen once; the top ten hold 1.3%. This receptor was taken from a man in his 70s with acute or convalescent COVID-19. Sequenced input: peripheral blood.

The CDR3 here is CATSDLRRQGAKYEQYF. As DNA, the CDR3 is TGTGCCACCAGTGATTTGCGGCGACAGGGGGCAAAGTACGAGCAGTACTTC. The chain recombines TRBV24-1 with TRBJ2-7; 10 bases map to TRBD1. This CDR3 is built from 17 residues. Trimming cost V 0 bases and J 4 bases; bases outside gene matches: 8. Germline V gene sequence: CDR1 KGHDR, CDR2 SFDVKD.